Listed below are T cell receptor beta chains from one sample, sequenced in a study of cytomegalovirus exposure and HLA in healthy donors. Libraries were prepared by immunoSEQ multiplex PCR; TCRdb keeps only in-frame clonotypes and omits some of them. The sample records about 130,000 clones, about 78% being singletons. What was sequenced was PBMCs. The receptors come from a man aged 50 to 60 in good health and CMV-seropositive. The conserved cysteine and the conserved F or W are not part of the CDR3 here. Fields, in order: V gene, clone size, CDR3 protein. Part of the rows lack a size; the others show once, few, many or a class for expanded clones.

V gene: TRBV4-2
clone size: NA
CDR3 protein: ASSSRAGGGNTGELF

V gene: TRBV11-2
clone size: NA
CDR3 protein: ASTPVGGALASPLH

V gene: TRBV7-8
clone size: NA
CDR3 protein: ASSLTSNYGYT

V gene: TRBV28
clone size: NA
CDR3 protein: ASSLPGTSGRNEQF

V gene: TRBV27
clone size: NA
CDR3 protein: ASSSGVGQPQH

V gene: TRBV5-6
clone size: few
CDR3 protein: ASSPPRLGDTQY

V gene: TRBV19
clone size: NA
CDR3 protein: ASSHSGPNTGELF

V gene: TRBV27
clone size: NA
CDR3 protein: ASSLGLGGASYEQY

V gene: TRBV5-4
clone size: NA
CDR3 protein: ASSSLSGEQY

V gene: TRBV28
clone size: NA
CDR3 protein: ASSPLGGEQY

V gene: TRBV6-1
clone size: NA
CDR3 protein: ASRSRQTQETQY

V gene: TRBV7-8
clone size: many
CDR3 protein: ASSFTGATLEQY

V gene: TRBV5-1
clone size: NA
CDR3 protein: ASSLEREWTDTQY

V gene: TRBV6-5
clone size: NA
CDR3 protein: ASSRTSGNEQF

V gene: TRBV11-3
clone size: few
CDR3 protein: ASSLAGGVGYEQY

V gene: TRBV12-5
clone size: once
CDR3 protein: ASGLGLAQPSTDTQY

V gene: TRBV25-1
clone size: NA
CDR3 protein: ASSGTGGGEQY

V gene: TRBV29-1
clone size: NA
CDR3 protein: SVEEPQGFFQETQY

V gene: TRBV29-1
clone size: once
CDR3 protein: SARTVWNEKLF

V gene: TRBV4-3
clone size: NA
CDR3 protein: ASSQRGQGEQF

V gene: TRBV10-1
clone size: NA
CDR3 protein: ASSPGHLHQPQH

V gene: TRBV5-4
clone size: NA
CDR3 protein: ASSLVGASPLH

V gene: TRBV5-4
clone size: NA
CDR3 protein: ASTDRGNYGYT

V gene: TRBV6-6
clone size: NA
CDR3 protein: ASRPPTQGVDTQY

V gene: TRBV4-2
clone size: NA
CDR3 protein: ASSQGLANTGELF

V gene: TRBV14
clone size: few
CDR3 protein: ASSQRGLYGELF

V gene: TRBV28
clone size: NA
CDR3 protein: ASRRGSNTGELF

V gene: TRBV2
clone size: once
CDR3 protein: ASSEDRAGGEETQY

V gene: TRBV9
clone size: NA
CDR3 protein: ASSVATGGRTGELF

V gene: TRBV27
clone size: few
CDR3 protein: ASSTRGGATNEKLF

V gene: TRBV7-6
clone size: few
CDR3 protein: ASSLTGNTGELF

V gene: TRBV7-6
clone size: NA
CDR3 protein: ASSLSRGQETQY

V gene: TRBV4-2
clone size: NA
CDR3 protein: ASSQAGGNNSPLH

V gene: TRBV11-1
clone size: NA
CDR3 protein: ASSASRGPYNEQF

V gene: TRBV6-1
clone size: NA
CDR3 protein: ASRVTGSRGYT

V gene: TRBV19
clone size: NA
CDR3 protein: ASSIDSAGDEQF